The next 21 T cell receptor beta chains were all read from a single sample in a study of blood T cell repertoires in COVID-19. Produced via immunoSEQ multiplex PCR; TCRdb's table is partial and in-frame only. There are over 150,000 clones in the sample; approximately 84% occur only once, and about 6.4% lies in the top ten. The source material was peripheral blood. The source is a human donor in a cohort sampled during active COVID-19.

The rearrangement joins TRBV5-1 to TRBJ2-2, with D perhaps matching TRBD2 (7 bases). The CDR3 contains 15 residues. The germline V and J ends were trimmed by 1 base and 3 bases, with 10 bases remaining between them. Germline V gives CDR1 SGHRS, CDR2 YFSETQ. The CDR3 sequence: CASSLRGGDTGELFF. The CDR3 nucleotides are TGCGCCAGCAGCTTGAGGGGGGGCGACACCGGGGAGCTGTTTTTT.

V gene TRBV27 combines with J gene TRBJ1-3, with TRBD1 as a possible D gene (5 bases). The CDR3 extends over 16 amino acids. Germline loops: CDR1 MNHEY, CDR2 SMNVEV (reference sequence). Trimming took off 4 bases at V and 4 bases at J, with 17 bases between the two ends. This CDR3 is CASSSWGGDGGNTIYF. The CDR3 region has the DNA TGTGCCAGCAGTTCCTGGGGGGGGGACGGAGGAAACACCATATATTTT.

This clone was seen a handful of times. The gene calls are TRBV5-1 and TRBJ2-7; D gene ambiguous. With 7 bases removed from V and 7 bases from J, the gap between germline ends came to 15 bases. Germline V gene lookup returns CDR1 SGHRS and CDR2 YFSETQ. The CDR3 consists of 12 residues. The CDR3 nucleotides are TGCGCCAGCCGAGGTAGCTTCGGTGAGCAGTACTTC. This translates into CASRGSFGEQYF.

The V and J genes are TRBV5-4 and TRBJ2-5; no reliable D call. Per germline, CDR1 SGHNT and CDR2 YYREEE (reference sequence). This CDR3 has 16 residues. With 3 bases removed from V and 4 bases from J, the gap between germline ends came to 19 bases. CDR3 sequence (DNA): TGTGCCAGCAGCTCGCACGACGCTGGGCTTTTAGAGACCCAGTACTTC. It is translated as CASSSHDAGLLETQYF. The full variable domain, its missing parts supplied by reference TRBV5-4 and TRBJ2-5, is ETGVTQSPTHLIKTRGQQVTLRCSSQSGHNTVSWYQQALGQGPQFIFQYYREEENGRGNFPPRFSGLQFPNYSSELNVNALELDDSALYLCASSSHDAGLLETQYFGPGTRLLVL.

For the CDR3, the DNA is TGTGCCAGAAGCTTAGGTGGGGGGGAGAGTTCACCCCTCCACTTT. This gives the protein CARSLGGGESSPLHF. The V gene is TRBV7-5, the J gene TRBJ1-6. TRBV7-5 counts as a pseudogene. This CDR3 has 15 amino acids.

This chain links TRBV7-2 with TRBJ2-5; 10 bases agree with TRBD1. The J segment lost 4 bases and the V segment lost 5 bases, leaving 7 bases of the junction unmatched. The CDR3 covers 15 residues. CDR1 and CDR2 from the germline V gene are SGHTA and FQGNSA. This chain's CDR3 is CASSLDRGLGETQYF. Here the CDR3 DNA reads TGTGCCAGCAGCCTCGACAGGGGGCTAGGAGAGACCCAGTACTTC.

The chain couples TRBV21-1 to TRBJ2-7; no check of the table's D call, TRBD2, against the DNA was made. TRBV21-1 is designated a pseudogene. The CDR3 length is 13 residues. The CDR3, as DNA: TGTGCCAGCAGCAATGGAGGCCCTCTGGAGCAGTACTTC. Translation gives CASSNGGPLEQYF.

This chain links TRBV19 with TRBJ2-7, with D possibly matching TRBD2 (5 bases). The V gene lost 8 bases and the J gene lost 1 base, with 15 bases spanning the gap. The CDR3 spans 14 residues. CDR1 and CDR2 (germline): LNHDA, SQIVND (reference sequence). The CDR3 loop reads CASGPRGGSYEQYF. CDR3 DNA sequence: TGTGCCAGTGGACCTCGGGGTGGGTCCTACGAGCAGTACTTC.

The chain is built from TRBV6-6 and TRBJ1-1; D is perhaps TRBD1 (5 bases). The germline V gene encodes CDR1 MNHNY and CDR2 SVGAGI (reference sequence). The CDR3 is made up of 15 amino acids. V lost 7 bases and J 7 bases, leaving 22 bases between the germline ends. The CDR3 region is CASTKGGTPGGEAFF. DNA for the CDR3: TGTGCCAGCACTAAGGGAGGGACGCCGGGCGGTGAAGCTTTCTTT.

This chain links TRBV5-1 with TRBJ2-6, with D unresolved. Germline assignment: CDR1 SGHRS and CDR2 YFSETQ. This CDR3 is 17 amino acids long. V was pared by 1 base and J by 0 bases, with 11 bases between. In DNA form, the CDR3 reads TGCGCCAGCAGCTTGAGTTTCGCGGCCTCTGGGGCCAACGTCCTGACTTTC. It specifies CASSLSFAASGANVLTF.

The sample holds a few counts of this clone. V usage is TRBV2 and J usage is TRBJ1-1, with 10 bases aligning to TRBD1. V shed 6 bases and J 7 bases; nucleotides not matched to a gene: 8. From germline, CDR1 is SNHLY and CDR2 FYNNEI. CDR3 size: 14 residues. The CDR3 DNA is TGTGCCAGCAGACCCGGGACAGGGGTCGGTGAAGCTTTCTTT. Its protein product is CASRPGTGVGEAFF.

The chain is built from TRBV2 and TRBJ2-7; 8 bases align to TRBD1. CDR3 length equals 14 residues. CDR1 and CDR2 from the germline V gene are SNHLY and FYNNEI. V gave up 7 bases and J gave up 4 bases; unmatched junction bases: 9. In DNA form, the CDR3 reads TGTGCCAGCATTAGGACAGGGAGAAGGTACGAGCAGTACTTC. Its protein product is CASIRTGRRYEQYF.

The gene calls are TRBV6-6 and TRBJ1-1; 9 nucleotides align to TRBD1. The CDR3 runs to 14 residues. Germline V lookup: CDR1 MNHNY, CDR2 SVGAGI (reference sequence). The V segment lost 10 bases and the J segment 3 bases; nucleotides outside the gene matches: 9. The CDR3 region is CATKLQGAHTEAFF. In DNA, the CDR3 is TGTGCCACCAAGCTACAGGGGGCTCACACTGAAGCTTTCTTT.

The CDR3 DNA follows: TGTGCCAGCAGTGAATTAAGAAACGTCTACACAGATACGCAGTATTTT. This translates into CASSELRNVYTDTQYF. The J gene is TRBJ2-3, the V gene TRBV2; D is unclear. The germline CDR1 and CDR2 sequences are SNHLY and FYNNEI. V was shortened by 2 bases and J by 2 bases, with 14 bases between the two germline ends. The length of the CDR3 is 16 residues.

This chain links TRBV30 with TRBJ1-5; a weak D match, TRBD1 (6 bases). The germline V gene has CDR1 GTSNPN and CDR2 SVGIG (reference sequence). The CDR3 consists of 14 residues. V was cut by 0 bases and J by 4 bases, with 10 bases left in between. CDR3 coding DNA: TGTGCCTGGAGTGTAGGACAGCCGAATCAGCCCCAGCATTTT. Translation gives CAWSVGQPNQPQHF.

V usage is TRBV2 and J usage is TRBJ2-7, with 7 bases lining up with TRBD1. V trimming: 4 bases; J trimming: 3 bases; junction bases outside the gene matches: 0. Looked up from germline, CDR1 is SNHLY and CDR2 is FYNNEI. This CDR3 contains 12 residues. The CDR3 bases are TGTGCCAGCAGTGGGGACAGCTACGAGCAGTACTTC. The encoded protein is CASSGDSYEQYF.

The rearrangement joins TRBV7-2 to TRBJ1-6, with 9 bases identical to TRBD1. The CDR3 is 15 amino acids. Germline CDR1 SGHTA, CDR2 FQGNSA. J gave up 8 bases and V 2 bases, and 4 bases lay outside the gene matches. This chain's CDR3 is CASSLRTGDYSPLHF. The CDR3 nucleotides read TGTGCCAGCAGCTTACGGACAGGGGATTATTCACCCCTCCACTTT.

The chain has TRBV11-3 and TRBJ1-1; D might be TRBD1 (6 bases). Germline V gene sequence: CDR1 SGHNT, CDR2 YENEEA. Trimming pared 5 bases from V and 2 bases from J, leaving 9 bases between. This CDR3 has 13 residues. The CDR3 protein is CASSRGGNTEAFF. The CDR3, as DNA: TGTGCCAGCAGCCGAGGGGGTAACACTGAAGCTTTCTTT.

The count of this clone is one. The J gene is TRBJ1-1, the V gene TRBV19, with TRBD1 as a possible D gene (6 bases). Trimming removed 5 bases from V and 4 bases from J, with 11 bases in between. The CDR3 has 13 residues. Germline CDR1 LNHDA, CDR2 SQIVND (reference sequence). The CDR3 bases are TGTGCCAGTAGTGAACAGGGCGGCACTGAAGCTTTCTTT. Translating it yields CASSEQGGTEAFF.

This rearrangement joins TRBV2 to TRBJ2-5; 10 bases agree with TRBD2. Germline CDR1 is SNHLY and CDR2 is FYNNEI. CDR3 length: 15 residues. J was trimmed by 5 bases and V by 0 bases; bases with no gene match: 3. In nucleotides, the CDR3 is TGTGCCAGCAGTGAAGCTAGCGGGGGGTGGGAGACCCAGTACTTC. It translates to CASSEASGGWETQYF.

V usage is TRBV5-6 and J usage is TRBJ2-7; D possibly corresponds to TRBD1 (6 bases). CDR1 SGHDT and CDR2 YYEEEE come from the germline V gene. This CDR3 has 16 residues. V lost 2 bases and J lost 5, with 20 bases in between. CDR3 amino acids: CASSFGLGGQDDEQYF. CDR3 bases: TGTGCCAGCAGCTTTGGATTAGGGGGACAAGACGACGAGCAGTACTTC. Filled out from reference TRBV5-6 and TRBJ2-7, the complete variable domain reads DAGVTQSPTHLIKTRGQQVTLRCSPKSGHDTVSWYQQALGQGPQFIFQYYEEEERQRGNFPDRFSGHQFPNYSSELNVNALLLGDSALYLCASSFGLGGQDDEQYFGPGTRLTVT.